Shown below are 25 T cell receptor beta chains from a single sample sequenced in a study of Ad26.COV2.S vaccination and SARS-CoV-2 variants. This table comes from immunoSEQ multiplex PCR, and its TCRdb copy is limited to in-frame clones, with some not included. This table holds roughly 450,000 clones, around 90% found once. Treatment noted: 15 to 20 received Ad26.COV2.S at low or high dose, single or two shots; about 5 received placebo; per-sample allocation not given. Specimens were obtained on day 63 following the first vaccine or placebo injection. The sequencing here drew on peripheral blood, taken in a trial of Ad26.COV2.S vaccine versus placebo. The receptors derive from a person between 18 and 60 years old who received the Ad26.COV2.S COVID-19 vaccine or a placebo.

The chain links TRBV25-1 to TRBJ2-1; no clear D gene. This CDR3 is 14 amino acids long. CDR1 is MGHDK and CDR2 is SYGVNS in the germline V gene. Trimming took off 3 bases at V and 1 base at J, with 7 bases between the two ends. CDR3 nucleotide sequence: TGTGCCAGCAGTGAGGTACAATCCTACAATGAGCAGTTCTTC. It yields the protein CASSEVQSYNEQFF.

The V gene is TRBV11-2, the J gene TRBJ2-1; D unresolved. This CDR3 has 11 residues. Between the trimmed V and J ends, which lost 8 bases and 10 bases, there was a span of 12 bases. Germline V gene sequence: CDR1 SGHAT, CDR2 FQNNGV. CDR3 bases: TGTGCCAGCTCTAACGTCGGGGAGCAGTTCTTC. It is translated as CASSNVGEQFF.

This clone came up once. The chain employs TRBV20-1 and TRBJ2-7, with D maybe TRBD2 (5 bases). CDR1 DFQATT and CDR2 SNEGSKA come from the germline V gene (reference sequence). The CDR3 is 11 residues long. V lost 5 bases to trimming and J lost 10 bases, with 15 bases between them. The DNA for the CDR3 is TGCAGTGCTTCCTATGGACTTCTCCAGTACTTC. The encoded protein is CSASYGLLQYF.

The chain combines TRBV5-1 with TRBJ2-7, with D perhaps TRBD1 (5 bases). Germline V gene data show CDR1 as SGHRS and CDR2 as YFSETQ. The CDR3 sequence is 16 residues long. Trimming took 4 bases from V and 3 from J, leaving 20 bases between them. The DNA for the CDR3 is TGCGCCAGCAGCCTCAACCAGGGTACTTGGGGCTACGAGCAGTACTTC. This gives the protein CASSLNQGTWGYEQYF. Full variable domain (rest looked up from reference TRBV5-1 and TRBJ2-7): KAGVTQTPRYLIKTRGQQVTLSCSPISGHRSVSWYQQTPGQGLQFLFEYFSETQRNKGNFPGRFSGRQFSNSRSEMNVSTLELGDSALYLCASSLNQGTWGYEQYFGPGTRLTVT.

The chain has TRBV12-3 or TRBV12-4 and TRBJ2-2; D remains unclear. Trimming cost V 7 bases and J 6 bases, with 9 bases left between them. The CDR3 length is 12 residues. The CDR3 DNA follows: TGTGCCAGCACTTACGAGTCCGGGGAGCTGTTTTTT. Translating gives CASTYESGELFF.

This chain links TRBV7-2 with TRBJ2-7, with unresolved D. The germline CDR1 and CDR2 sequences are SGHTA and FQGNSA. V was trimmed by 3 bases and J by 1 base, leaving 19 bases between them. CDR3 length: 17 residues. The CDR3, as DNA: TGTGCCAGCAGCTTGCTATCACCAGTGACTCTGTCCTACGAGCAGTACTTC. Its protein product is CASSLLSPVTLSYEQYF.

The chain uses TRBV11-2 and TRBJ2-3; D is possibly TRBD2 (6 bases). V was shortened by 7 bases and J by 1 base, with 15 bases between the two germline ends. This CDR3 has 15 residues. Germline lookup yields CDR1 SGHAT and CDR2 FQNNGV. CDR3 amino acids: CASNFKVAGTDTQYF. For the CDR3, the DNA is TGTGCCAGCAACTTTAAAGTAGCGGGCACAGATACGCAGTATTTT.

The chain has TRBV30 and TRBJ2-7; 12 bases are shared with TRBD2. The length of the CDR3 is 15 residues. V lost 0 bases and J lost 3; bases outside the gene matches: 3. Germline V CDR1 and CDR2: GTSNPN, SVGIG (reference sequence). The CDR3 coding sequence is TGTGCCTGGAGTGTCGAGACTAGCGGGAGCTACGAGCAGTACTTC. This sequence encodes CAWSVETSGSYEQYF.

The CDR3 DNA reads TGTGCCAGCAGCGTTAAACAGGTGGCCACTGAAGCTTTCTTT. Amino acid sequence: CASSVKQVATEAFF. V and J are TRBV7-9 and TRBJ1-1, with D possibly being TRBD1 (5 bases). Germline assignment: CDR1 SEHNR and CDR2 FQNEAQ (reference sequence). CDR3 length equals 14 residues. V was pared by 5 bases and J by 4 bases, with 14 bases between. Together with reference TRBV7-9 and TRBJ1-1, the CDR3 gives the full variable domain: DTGVSQNPRHKITKRGQNVTFRCDPISEHNRLYWYRQTLGQGPEFLTYFQNEAQLEKSRLLSDRFSAERPKGSFSTLEIQRTEQGDSAMYLCASSVKQVATEAFFGQGTRLTVV.

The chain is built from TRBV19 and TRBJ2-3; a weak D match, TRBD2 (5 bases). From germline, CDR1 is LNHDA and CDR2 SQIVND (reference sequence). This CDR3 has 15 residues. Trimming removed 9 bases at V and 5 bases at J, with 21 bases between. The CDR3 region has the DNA TGTGCCAGCAAGGAGTCAGGACCACGGGGAGATACGCAGTATTTT. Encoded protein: CASKESGPRGDTQYF.

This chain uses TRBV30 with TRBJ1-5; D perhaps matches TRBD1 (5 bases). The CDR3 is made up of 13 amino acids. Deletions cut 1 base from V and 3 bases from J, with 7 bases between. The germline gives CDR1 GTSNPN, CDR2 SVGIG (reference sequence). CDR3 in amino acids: CAWSARDNQPQHF. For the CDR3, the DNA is TGTGCCTGGAGTGCCAGGGACAATCAGCCCCAGCATTTT.

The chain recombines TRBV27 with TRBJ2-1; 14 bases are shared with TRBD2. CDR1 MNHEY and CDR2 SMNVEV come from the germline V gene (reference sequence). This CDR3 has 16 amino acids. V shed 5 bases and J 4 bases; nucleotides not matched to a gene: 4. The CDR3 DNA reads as TGTGCCAGCAGTACGGGGACTAGCGGGAGTTACAATGAGCAGTTCTTC. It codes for CASSTGTSGSYNEQFF.

CDR3 nucleotides: TGTGCCAGCAGCCTAAATGGTAGCGGGATCCCATCCTACGAGCAGTACTTC. Its protein is CASSLNGSGIPSYEQYF. This sequence joins TRBV7-9 and TRBJ2-7; 8 nucleotides match TRBD2. Looked up from germline, CDR1 is SEHNR and CDR2 is FQNEAQ (reference sequence). The CDR3 runs 17 residues. V dropped 5 bases and J dropped 1; count of bases not matched to a gene: 13.

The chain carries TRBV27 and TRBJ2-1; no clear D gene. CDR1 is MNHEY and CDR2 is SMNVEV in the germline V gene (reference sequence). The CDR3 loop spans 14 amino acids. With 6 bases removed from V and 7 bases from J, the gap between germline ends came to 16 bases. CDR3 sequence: CASSKPGPVNEQFF. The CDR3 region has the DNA TGTGCCAGCAGCAAACCCGGTCCGGTTAATGAGCAGTTCTTC.

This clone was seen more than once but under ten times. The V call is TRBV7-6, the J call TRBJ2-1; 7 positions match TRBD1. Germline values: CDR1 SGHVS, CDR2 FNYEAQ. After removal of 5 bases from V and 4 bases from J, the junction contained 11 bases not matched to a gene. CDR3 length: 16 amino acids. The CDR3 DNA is TGTGCCAGCAGCCCAGGGGGTGGGACACCTTACAATGAGCAGTTCTTC. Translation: CASSPGGGTPYNEQFF. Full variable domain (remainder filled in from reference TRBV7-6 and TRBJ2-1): GAGVSQSPRYKVTKRGQDVALRCDPISGHVSLYWYRQALGQGPEFLTYFNYEAQQDKSGLPNDRFSAERPEGSISTLTIQRTEQRDSAMYRCASSPGGGTPYNEQFFGPGTRLTVL.

DNA for the CDR3: TGCGCCAGCAGCCCCGGGACAAGGGGCGACATGGGCTACACCTTC. It codes for CASSPGTRGDMGYTF. The chain combines TRBV5-1 with TRBJ1-2; D possibly corresponds to TRBD1 (6 bases). The germline V gene has CDR1 SGHRS and CDR2 YFSETQ. The V end lost 4 bases, the J end lost 8 bases, and 21 bases lay between the germline ends. This CDR3 spans 15 amino acids.

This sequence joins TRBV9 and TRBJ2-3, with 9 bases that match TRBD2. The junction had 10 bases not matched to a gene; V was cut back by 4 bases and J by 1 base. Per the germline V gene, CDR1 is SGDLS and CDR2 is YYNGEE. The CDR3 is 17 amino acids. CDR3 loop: CASSPDLAGGGTDTQYF. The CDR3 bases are TGTGCCAGCAGCCCAGACCTTGCGGGAGGGGGCACAGATACGCAGTATTTT.

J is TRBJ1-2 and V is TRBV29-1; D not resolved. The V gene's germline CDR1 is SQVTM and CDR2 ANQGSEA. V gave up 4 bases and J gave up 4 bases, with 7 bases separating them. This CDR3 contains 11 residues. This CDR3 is CSVGSSYGYTF. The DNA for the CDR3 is TGCAGCGTTGGATCCAGCTATGGCTACACCTTC.

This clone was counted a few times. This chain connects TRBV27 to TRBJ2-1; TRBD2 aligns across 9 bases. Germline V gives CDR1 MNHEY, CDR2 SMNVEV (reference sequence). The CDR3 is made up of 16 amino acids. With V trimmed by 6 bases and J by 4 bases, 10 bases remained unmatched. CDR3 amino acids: CASRPWAGGLYNEQFF. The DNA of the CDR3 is TGTGCCAGCAGGCCTTGGGCGGGAGGGCTTTACAATGAGCAGTTCTTC.

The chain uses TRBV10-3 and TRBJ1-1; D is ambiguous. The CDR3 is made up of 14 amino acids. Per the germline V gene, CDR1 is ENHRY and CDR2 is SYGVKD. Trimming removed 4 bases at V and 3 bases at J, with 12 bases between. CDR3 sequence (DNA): TGTGCCATCAGTGTGGCACCCGGGCACACTGAAGCTTTCTTT. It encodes CAISVAPGHTEAFF.

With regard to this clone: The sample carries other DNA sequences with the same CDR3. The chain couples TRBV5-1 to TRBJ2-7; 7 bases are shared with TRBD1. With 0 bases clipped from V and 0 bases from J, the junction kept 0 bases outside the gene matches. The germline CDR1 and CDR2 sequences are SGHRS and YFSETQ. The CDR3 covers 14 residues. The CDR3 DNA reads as TGCGCCAGCAGCTTGGGACAGGGCTCCTACGAGCAGTACTTC. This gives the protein CASSLGQGSYEQYF.

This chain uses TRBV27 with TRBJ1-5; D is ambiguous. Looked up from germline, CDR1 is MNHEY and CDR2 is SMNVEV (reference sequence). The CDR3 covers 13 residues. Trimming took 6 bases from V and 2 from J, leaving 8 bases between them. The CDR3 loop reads CASSPWGNQPQHF. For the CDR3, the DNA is TGTGCCAGCAGCCCTTGGGGCAATCAGCCCCAGCATTTT.

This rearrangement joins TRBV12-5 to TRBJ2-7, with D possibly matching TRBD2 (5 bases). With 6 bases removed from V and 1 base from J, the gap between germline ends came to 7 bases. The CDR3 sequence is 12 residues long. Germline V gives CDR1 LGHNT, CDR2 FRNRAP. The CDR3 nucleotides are TGTGCTAGTGGGCGGGTGTCCTACGAGCAGTACTTC. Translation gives CASGRVSYEQYF.

The CDR3 is CASSLHSTDTQYF. In nucleotides, the CDR3 is TGCGCCAGCAGCTTGCACAGCACAGATACGCAGTATTTT. V is TRBV5-1 and J is TRBJ2-3; D not resolved. Germline values: CDR1 SGHRS, CDR2 YFSETQ. V was clipped by 1 base and J by 0 bases, with 3 bases between them. This CDR3 has 13 amino acids.

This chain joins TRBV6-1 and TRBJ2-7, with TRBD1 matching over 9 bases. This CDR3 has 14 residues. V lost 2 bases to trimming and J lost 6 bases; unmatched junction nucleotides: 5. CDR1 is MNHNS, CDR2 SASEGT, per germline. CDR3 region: CASSEQWTGAEQYF. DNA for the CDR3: TGTGCCAGCAGTGAACAGTGGACAGGGGCCGAGCAGTACTTC.